The table lists the clone carrying this T cell receptor beta chain with a count of one. Lacking the conserved final phenylalanine or tryptophan, this CDR3 likely reflects a read error. The data derive from a study of tumor and adjacent non-tumor tissue in lung cancer. Across the study: Patients were aged about 30 to 76, 9 to 10 men and about 5 women, stage I to III.

TCRbeta libraries were built with three rounds of nested PCR, modified from ARM-PCR. TCRdb redid the calling of the multiplex PCR reads with MiXCR, one entry per CDR3 protein. The table has some 100,000 distinct CDR3 sequences, 62% seen once. Germline V gene lookup returns CDR1 SQVTM and CDR2 ANQGSEA. The CDR3 is 13 amino acids. No cell sorting was done before RNA was extracted from the tissue. More than 3 cm separated this lung sample from the edge of the tumor. The sequence was obtained from a man between 60 and 70 years old with non-small cell lung cancer. Sequencing input: distant non-tumor lung tissue. The chain recombines TRBV29-1 with TRBJ2-7; 8 bases line up with TRBD1. This chain's CDR3 is CSAEGQGGNEQYL. In nucleotides, the CDR3 is TGCAGCGCTGAAGGACAGGGCGGAAACGAGCAGTACTTA.